This T cell receptor beta chain originates from a study of cytomegalovirus exposure and HLA in healthy donors. It was with 60 Vbeta and 13 Jbeta primers that the PCR ran. The assay was immunoSEQ multiplex PCR, and TCRdb's table has in-frame clones only and misses some. In the table there are under 250,000 clones, roughly three quarters of which are singletons. With respect to this clone: The sample carries other DNA sequences with the same CDR3.

The sample taken for sequencing was PBMCs. This TCR was recovered from a man aged 50 to 59 in good health and CMV-seronegative.

CDR3 coding DNA: TGTGCCAGCAGCGTTGGGAGGAACACTGAAGCTTTCTTT. Its protein is CASSVGRNTEAFF. The chain joins TRBV9 to TRBJ1-1, with no clear D. There are 13 residues in the CDR3. The germline V and J ends were trimmed by 2 bases and 1 base, with 6 bases remaining between them. The germline V gene encodes CDR1 SGDLS and CDR2 YYNGEE.